What follows is one T cell receptor (beta chain) and its context. Its antigen remains unidentified. This record comes from a study of T cells expressing NK-cell markers. Background on the study: The authors derived TCR beta repertoires from sorted CD3+CD56+NKG2C+, CD3+CD56+NKG2C- and CD3+CD56-NKG2C+ T cells.

Broader study findings: NKG2C+ dominant clonotypes from more than 5 donors made up roughly 1.0-7.5% of CD8+ T cells.

With the 5' RACE reads reprocessed, TCRdb shows one record per CDR3 protein and no DNA. The table lists 150,000 to 180,000 distinct CDR3 sequences. This TCR came from a woman aged 45-65 years in good health. Sequenced: blood T cells: a sorted CD56 or NKG2C T cell subset, CD4+ or CD8+ T cells, or bulk PBMC T cells (not recorded which).

CDR3 protein: CASSLRGLAESPTDTQYF. The chain uses TRBV27 and TRBJ2-3; absent DNA, TCRdb's TRBD2 call cannot be checked. The CDR3 is 18 residues long. Germline assignment: CDR1 MNHEY and CDR2 SMNVEV (reference sequence).